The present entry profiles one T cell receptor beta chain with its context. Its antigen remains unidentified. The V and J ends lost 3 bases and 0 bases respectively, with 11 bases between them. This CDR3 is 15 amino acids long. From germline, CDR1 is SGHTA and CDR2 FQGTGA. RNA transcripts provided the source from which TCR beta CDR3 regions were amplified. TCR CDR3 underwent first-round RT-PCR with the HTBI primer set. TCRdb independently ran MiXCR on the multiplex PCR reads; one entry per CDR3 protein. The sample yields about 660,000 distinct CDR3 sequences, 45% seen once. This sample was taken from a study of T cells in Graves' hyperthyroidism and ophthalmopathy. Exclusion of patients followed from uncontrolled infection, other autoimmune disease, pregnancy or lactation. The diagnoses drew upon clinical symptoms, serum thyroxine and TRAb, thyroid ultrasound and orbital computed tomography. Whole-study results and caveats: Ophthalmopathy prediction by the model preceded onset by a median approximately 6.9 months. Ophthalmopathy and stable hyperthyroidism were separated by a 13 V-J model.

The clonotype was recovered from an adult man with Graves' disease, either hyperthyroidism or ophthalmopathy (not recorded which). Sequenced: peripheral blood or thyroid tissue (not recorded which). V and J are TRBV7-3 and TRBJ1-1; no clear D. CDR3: CASSLVGRLNTEAFF. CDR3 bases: TGTGCCAGCAGCTTGGTCGGACGGTTGAACACTGAAGCTTTCTTT.